This T cell receptor beta chain was captured by sequencing in a study of CD8+ T cells in alopecia areata. Germline values: CDR1 GTSNPN, CDR2 SVGIG (reference sequence). This CDR3 comprises 14 residues. J gave up 8 bases and V 7 bases, and 7 bases lay outside the gene matches. Sequencing used cDNA as its template, made by extracting RNA and reverse transcribing it. Data came from immunoSEQ multiplex PCR; TCRdb stores just in-frame clones and leaves some out. The table records 50,000 to 70,000 clones, roughly two fifths of them present only once. This receptor was obtained from a human donor with alopecia areata. The sequenced sample was NKG2D-low CD8+ T cells sorted from blood. The V gene is TRBV30, the J gene TRBJ2-1, with 14 bases identical to TRBD2. The CDR3 bases are TGTGCCTTAGGGACTAGCGGGAGAAACTATGAGCAGTTCTTC. It translates to CALGTSGRNYEQFF.